This T cell receptor beta chain was identified during a study of CD8 T cells in ankylosing spondylitis. Study results and limitations: Characteristic, it appeared, of ankylosing spondylitis blood was a TCR beta motif of eight highly homologous variants. Clones tied to disease were said to be significantly enriched in matched ankylosing spondylitis synovial fluid. CD8+ cells made up the disease-linked clones, which were relatively rare in peripheral blood.

TCRdb itself ran the 5' RACE reads through MiXCR, one entry per CDR3 protein. The sample carries about 160,000 distinct CDR3 sequences, 9.8% recorded once. This clonotype was observed a few times. Its target is not known. V lost 1 base to trimming and J lost 1 base; unmatched junction nucleotides: 7. CDR1 MGHRA and CDR2 YSYEKL come from the germline V gene. This CDR3 has 19 residues. The sequence was obtained from a female donor with ankylosing spondylitis or in good health (not recorded which). The chain carries TRBV4-1 and TRBJ2-1; 13 nucleotides match TRBD2. Sequenced: blood, either unsorted or a sorted T cell fraction (not recorded which). The CDR3 nucleotides are TGCGCCAGCAGCCAAGGAGGACTAGCGGGAGTAAGGTCCTACAATGAGCAGTTCTTC. Its translation is CASSQGGLAGVRSYNEQFF.